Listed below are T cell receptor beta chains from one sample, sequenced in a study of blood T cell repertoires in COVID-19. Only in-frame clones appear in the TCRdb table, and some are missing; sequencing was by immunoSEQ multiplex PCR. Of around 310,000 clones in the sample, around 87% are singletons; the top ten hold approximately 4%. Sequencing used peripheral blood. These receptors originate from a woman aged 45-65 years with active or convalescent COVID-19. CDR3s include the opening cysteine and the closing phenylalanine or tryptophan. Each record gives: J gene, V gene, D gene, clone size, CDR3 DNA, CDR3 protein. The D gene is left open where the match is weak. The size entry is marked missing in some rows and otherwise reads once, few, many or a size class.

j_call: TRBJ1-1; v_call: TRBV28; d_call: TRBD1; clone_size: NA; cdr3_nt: TGTGCCAGCAGTTCCGGAGACAGGGTCACTGAAGCTTTCTTT; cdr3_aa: CASSSGDRVTEAFF
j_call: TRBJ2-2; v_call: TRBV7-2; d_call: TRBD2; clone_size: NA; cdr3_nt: TGTGCCAGCAGCTTAGGACTAGCAAGCACCGGGGAGCTGTTTTTT; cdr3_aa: CASSLGLASTGELFF
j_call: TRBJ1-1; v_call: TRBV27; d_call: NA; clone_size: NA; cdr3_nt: TGTGCCAGCAGTTTCTGGGCTTCTCGGAACACTGAAGCTTTCTTT; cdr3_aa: CASSFWASRNTEAFF
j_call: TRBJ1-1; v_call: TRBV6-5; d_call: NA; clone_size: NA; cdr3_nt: TGTGCCAGCAGTTACTCAAGGACTCAGTGGACTGAAGCTTTCTTT; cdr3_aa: CASSYSRTQWTEAFF
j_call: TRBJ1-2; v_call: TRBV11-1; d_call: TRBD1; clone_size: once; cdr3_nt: TGTGCCAGCAGCCTAGGACAGGGGGCGAATGGCTACACCTTC; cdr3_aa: CASSLGQGANGYTF
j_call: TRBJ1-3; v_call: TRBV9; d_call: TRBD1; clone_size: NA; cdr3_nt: TGTGCCAGCAGCCCCCCCGGGACAGGGGGCCATAGCTCTGGAAACACCATATATTTT; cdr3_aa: CASSPPGTGGHSSGNTIYF
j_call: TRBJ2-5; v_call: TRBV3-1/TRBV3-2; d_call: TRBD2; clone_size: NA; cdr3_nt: TGTGCCAGCAGCCAAGTCCTCGGTGGAGCGGGGCAAGAGACCCAGTACTTC; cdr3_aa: CASSQVLGGAGQETQYF
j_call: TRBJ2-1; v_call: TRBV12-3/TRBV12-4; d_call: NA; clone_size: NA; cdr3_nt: TGTGCCAGCAGAGACATATACAATGAGCAGTTCTTC; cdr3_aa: CASRDIYNEQFF
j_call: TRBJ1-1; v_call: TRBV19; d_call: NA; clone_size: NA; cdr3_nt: TGTGCCAGTAGTAACACAGGGATGAACACTGAAGCTTTCTTT; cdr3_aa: CASSNTGMNTEAFF
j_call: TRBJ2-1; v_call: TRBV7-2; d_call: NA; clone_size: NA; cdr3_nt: TGTGCCAGCAGCTTTGGATGGCAGATAGGGGATTATGAGCAGTTCTTC; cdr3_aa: CASSFGWQIGDYEQFF
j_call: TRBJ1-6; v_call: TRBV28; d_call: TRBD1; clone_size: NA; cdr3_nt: TGTGCCAGCAGTTTAGGAGACAGGGATAATTCACCCCTCCACTTT; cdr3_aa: CASSLGDRDNSPLHF
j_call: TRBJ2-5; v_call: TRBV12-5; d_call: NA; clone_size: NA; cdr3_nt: TGTGCTAGTGGTTTGGTGCAGACAGCGCGCCAAGAGACCCAGTACTTC; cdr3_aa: CASGLVQTARQETQYF
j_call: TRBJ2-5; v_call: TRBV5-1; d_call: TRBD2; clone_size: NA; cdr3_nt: TGCGCCAGCAGCTTGGCTACTAGCGCACCAGCTACGACCCAGTACTTC; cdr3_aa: CASSLATSAPATTQYF
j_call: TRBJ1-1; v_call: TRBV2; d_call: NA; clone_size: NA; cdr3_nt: TGTGCCAGCAGTCGGGACACCGGTGAAGCTTTCTTT; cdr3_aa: CASSRDTGEAFF
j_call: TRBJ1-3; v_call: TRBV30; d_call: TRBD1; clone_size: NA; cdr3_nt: TGTGCCTGGGCCCGGACAGGGGGTGGAAACACCATATATTTT; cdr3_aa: CAWARTGGGNTIYF
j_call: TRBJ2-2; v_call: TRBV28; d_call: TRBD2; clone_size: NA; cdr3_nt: TGTGCCAGCAGTGCGCTAGCGGGAGCTGACGGCACCGGGGAGCTGTTTTTT; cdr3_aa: CASSALAGADGTGELFF
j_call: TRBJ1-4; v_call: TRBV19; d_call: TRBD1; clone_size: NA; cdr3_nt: TGTGCCACTTCTCTTATAGGCCCAGGGGGCGGTGAAAAACTGTTTTTT; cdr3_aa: CATSLIGPGGGEKLFF
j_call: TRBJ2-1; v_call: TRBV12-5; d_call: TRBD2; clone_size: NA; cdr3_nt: TGTGCTAGTGGTTCGGGGACTAGCGGGGGCAATGAGCAGTTCTTC; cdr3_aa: CASGSGTSGGNEQFF
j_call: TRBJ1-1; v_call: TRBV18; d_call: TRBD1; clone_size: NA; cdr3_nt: TGTGCCAGCTCACCACTACGACAGGGGGTGAACACTGAAGCTTTCTTT; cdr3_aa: CASSPLRQGVNTEAFF
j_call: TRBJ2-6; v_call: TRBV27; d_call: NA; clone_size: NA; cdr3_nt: TGTGCCAGCAGATTTTGGGGGGGGCCCTCTGGGGCCAACGTCCTGACTTTC; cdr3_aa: CASRFWGGPSGANVLTF
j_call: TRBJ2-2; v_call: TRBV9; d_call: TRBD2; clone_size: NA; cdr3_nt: TGTGCCAGCAGCCCACCAGCGGGGGCGCTCAGCGGGGAGCTGTTTTTT; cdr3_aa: CASSPPAGALSGELFF
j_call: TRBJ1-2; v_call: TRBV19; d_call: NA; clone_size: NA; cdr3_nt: TGTGCCAGTAGTATAGGACTTTCTTATGGCTACACCTTC; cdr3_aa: CASSIGLSYGYTF
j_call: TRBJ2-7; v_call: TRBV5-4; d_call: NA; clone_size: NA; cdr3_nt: TGTGCCAGCAGCTTATCCGGGGGCTACGAGCAGTACTTC; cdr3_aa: CASSLSGGYEQYF
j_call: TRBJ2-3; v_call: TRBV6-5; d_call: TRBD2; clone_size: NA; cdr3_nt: TGTGCCAGCCTGCGCGGGGGGAACACAGATACGCAGTATTTT; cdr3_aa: CASLRGGNTDTQYF
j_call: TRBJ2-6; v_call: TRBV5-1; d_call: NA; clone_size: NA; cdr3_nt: TGCGCCAGCAGCTTTCGGACAGCCGATCTGGGATCTGGGGCCAACGTCCTGACTTTC; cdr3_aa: CASSFRTADLGSGANVLTF
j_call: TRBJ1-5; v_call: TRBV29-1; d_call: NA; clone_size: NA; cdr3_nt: TGCAGCGTTGACGGGGGGGCAGGGCAGCCCCAGCATTTT; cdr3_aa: CSVDGGAGQPQHF
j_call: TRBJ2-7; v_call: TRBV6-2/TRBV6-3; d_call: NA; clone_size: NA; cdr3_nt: TGTGCCAGCAGTTTCCCCGGGTATGAGCAGTACTTC; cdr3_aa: CASSFPGYEQYF
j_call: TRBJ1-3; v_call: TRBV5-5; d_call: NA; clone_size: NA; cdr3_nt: TGTGCCAGCAGCTTGGAAGGGAGAAGCTCTGGAAACACCATATATTTT; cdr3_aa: CASSLEGRSSGNTIYF